This passage covers 3 T cell receptor beta chains from one sample sequenced in a study of cytomegalovirus exposure and HLA in healthy donors. Primers: 60 Vbeta forward and 13 Jbeta reverse. Assay: immunoSEQ multiplex PCR; the TCRdb copy retains only in-frame clones and omits some. The sample has 150,000 to 200,000 clones, 70% to 80% seen once. The sequenced material came from PBMCs. These TCRs come from a woman aged 50 to 60 in good health and CMV-seronegative.

In DNA form, the CDR3 reads TGTGCCAGCAGCGCCCCGGGACAGGGAGTCTATGGCTACACCTTC. Its translation is CASSAPGQGVYGYTF. The rearrangement uses TRBV5-6 and TRBJ1-2; 9 bases are a match to TRBD1. The CDR3 contains 15 residues. The trim removed 4 bases at V and 4 bases at J, leaving 8 bases unmatched. Germline CDR1 and CDR2: SGHDT and YYEEEE.

The chain carries TRBV15 and TRBJ2-1; D ambiguous. The germline V and J ends were trimmed by 1 base and 7 bases, with 14 bases remaining between them. Germline V gives CDR1 LNHNV, CDR2 YYDKDF (reference sequence). The CDR3 is 15 amino acids. CDR3 amino acids: CATSRGQGIKNEQFF. The CDR3 coding sequence is TGTGCCACCAGCAGAGGACAAGGCATTAAAAATGAGCAGTTCTTC.

This clone was seen only a few times. This sequence joins TRBV7-9 and TRBJ2-1; 13 nucleotides match TRBD2. The CDR3 runs 15 residues. Germline lookup yields CDR1 SEHNR and CDR2 FQNEAQ (reference sequence). After removal of 5 bases from V and 6 bases from J, the junction contained 4 bases not matched to a gene. CDR3 region: CASSPRLAGGNEQFF. The CDR3 DNA follows: TGTGCCAGCAGCCCACGACTAGCGGGGGGCAATGAGCAGTTCTTC.